This T cell receptor (beta chain) was captured by sequencing in a study of blood T cell repertoires in COVID-19. Generated by immunoSEQ multiplex PCR, the TCRdb table keeps only in-frame clones and is missing some. The repertoire has around 240,000 clones, roughly 84% of them found once; the top ten carry 1.4%. The CDR3 extends over 17 amino acids. CDR1 is MNHEY, CDR2 SVGEGT, per germline. With 2 bases clipped from V and 0 bases from J, the junction kept 9 bases outside the gene matches. The rearrangement uses TRBV6-2 or TRBV6-3 and TRBJ1-1; 7 positions match TRBD1. The specimen sequenced was peripheral blood. The receptor was isolated from a woman aged 40 to 50 who had recovered from COVID-19. The CDR3: CASSYGKGATLNTEAFF. CDR3 nucleotides: TGTGCCAGCAGTTACGGGAAGGGGGCAACTCTGAACACTGAAGCTTTCTTT.